Each of the 14 T cell receptor beta chains below was sequenced from the same sample in a study of pediatric ulcerative colitis. Produced via immunoSEQ multiplex PCR; TCRdb's table is partial and in-frame only. The sample lists approximately 32,000 clones, roughly four fifths occurring once. The source material was blood. The receptors come from a boy aged 5-17 years with severe ulcerative colitis.

This clone was found once. The chain couples TRBV5-1 to TRBJ1-6; D is ambiguous. The V end was cut by 0 bases, the J end by 0 bases, with 7 bases between. The CDR3 is 16 amino acids. Germline lookup yields CDR1 SGHRS and CDR2 YFSETQ. CDR3 protein: CASSLAISSYNSPLHF. The DNA of the CDR3 is TGCGCCAGCAGCTTGGCTATAAGCTCCTATAATTCACCCCTCCACTTT.

The chain carries TRBV28 and TRBJ1-1; D may be TRBD1 (5 bases). Trimming took 6 bases from V and 3 from J, leaving 14 bases between them. Germline loops: CDR1 MDHEN, CDR2 SYDVKM. This CDR3 region has 14 residues. The CDR3 spells CASSEPGTYTEAFF. For the CDR3, the DNA is TGTGCCAGCAGCGAACCAGGGACGTACACTGAAGCTTTCTTT.

This clone was recorded once. The chain employs TRBV6-5 and TRBJ2-1; 8 bases map to TRBD2. The junction had 4 bases not matched to a gene; V was cut back by 2 bases and J by 10 bases. This CDR3 has 13 residues. The germline CDR1 and CDR2 sequences are MNHEY and SVGAGI. The CDR3 region is CASSYVGGGEQFF. DNA of the CDR3: TGTGCCAGCAGTTACGTTGGCGGGGGGGAGCAGTTCTTC.

This clone occurred a few times. This chain connects TRBV25-1 to TRBJ1-1; D unresolved. This CDR3 is built from 14 residues. Germline assignment: CDR1 MGHDK and CDR2 SYGVNS. Trimming shortened V by 3 bases and J by 0 bases, and 8 bases separated the two germline ends. CDR3 DNA: TGTGCCAGCAGTGACGTAGCCATGAACACTGAAGCTTTCTTT. Its translation is CASSDVAMNTEAFF.

This clone was detected once. This chain links TRBV7-9 with TRBJ2-1; D not resolved. The germline V gene has CDR1 SEHNR and CDR2 FQNEAQ (reference sequence). V was trimmed by 1 base and J by 2 bases, leaving 6 bases between them. This CDR3 has 14 amino acids. The CDR3 protein is CASSLVWTYNEQFF. For the CDR3, the DNA is TGTGCCAGCAGCTTAGTATGGACCTACAATGAGCAGTTCTTC.

This rearrangement joins TRBV9 to TRBJ1-2; D is ambiguous. Germline lookup yields CDR1 SGDLS and CDR2 YYNGEE. Trimming removed 0 bases at V and 7 bases at J, with 16 bases between. CDR3 length equals 15 residues. The CDR3 DNA is TGTGCCAGCAGCGTAGAAGGCACCCCCCGTGGTGGCTACACCTTC. Translating gives CASSVEGTPRGGYTF.

This chain joins TRBV15 and TRBJ2-5; no definite D call. CDR3 length equals 13 residues. Germline CDR1 reads LNHNV; CDR2 reads YYDKDF (reference sequence). V lost 4 bases and J lost 5, with 11 bases in between. This chain's CDR3 is CATSNSREETQYF. The DNA of the CDR3 is TGTGCCACCAGCAACTCCCGCGAGGAGACCCAGTACTTC.

This clone has a single count. This chain uses TRBV5-6 with TRBJ1-1; a possible D gene is TRBD1 (5 bases). Trimming removed 4 bases from V and 6 bases from J, with 19 bases in between. This CDR3 comprises 15 residues. Germline V lookup: CDR1 SGHDT, CDR2 YYEEEE. The CDR3 here is CASSPPPGHTPEAFF. The CDR3 nucleotides read TGTGCCAGCAGCCCTCCGCCGGGGCATACGCCTGAAGCTTTCTTT.

The V and J genes are TRBV13 and TRBJ2-3; TRBD2 is a possible D gene (6 bases). The V gene lost 5 bases and the J gene lost 3 bases, with 15 bases spanning the gap. From germline, CDR1 is PRHDT and CDR2 FYEKMQ (reference sequence). The CDR3 has 15 residues. CDR3 in amino acids: CASSHGGLRTDTQYF. DNA of the CDR3: TGTGCCAGCAGCCACGGGGGACTTCGGACAGATACGCAGTATTTT.

The V and J genes are TRBV20-1 and TRBJ2-7; D call uncertain. Germline V gene sequence: CDR1 DFQATT, CDR2 SNEGSKA (reference sequence). Trimming stripped 3 bases from V and 6 bases from J, with 9 bases between. The CDR3 runs to 11 residues. The CDR3 loop reads CSARDQSEQYF. The CDR3 DNA reads as TGCAGTGCTAGGGATCAAAGCGAGCAGTACTTC.

CDR3 sequence reads: CASSLANEQFF. The DNA for the CDR3 is TGTGCCAGCAGCTTGGCCAATGAGCAGTTCTTC. This rearrangement joins TRBV5-4 to TRBJ2-1, with D unclear. V was cut by 0 bases and J by 6 bases, with 1 base left in between. Germline assignment: CDR1 SGHNT and CDR2 YYREEE (reference sequence). The CDR3 runs to 11 residues.

The rearrangement joins TRBV7-3 to TRBJ1-1; no reliable D call. The germline V gene has CDR1 SGHTA and CDR2 FQGTGA. This CDR3 region has 13 residues. The V end was cut by 5 bases, the J end by 1 base, with 8 bases between. The DNA for the CDR3 is TGTGCCAGCAGCCCAATGGGGAACACTGAAGCTTTCTTT. Translated: CASSPMGNTEAFF. Together with reference TRBV7-3 and TRBJ1-1, the CDR3 gives the full variable domain: GAGVSQTPSNKVTEKGKYVELRCDPISGHTALYWYRQSLGQGPEFLIYFQGTGAADDSGLPNDRFFAVRPEGSVSTLKIQRTERGDSAVYLCASSPMGNTEAFFGQGTRLTVV.

The chain uses TRBV9 and TRBJ2-7, with a weak D call TRBD1 (5 bases). In germline, CDR1 is SGDLS, CDR2 YYNGEE. Trimming shortened V by 4 bases and J by 3 bases, and 17 bases separated the two germline ends. This CDR3 is built from 15 residues. The CDR3 nucleotides read TGTGCCAGCAGCTCGAGGCCAGGGAAAGGCTACGAGCAGTACTTC. This codes for CASSSRPGKGYEQYF.

The V and J genes are TRBV10-3 and TRBJ2-5; 12 bases line up with TRBD1. The CDR3 runs 16 residues. With V trimmed by 2 bases and J by 5 bases, 6 bases remained unmatched. Looked up from germline, CDR1 is ENHRY and CDR2 is SYGVKD. The CDR3 is CAISETGQGAVETQYF. The CDR3 nucleotides read TGTGCCATCAGTGAGACGGGACAGGGGGCCGTGGAGACCCAGTACTTC.